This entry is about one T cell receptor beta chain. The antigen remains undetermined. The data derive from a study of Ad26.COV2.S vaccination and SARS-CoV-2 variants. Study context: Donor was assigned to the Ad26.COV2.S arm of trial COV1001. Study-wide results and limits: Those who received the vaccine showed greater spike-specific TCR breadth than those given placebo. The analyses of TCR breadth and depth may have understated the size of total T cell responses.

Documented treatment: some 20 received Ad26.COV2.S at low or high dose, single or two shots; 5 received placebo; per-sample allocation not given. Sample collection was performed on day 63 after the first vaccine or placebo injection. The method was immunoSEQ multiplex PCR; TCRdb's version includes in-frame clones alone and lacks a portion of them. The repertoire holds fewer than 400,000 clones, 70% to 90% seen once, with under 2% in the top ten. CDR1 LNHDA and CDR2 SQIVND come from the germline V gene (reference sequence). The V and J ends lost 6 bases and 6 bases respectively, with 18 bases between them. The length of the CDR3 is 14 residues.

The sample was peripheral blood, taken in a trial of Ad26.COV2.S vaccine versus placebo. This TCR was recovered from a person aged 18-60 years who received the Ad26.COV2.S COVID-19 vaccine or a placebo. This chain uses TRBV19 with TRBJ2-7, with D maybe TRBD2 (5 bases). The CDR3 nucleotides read TGTGCCAGTAGGACGGGAACGGCAGCCGGCGAGCAGTACTTC. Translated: CASRTGTAAGEQYF.